This T cell receptor beta chain was documented in a study of a mutant IDH1 vaccine in newly diagnosed glioma. Study information: Therapy received beforehand was radiotherapy, temozolomide, or both, with most patients given both.

As to this clone: Additional DNA sequences in this sample encode the identical CDR3.

Sequenced by immunoSEQ multiplex PCR; TCRdb stores in-frame clones only, minus some. The sample holds about 96,000 clones, about 80% seen once. With 2 bases removed from V and 4 bases from J, the gap between germline ends came to 9 bases. The CDR3 runs to 15 residues. CDR1 and CDR2 from the germline V gene are KGHSH and LQKENI. Stated time point: baseline, week 1 (first vaccination visit). Treatment of the sample: pre-vaccination baseline after standard-of-care therapy. This sequence joins TRBV18 and TRBJ1-6; D is possibly TRBD1 (6 bases). The source was PBMCs, collected from a glioma patient treated with radiotherapy, temozolomide or both. This TCR was recovered from a man aged 35-49 years with glioma. The CDR3 coding sequence is TGTGCCAGCTCACCAGGGGGCTCGTATAATTCACCCCTCCACTTT. Encoded protein: CASSPGGSYNSPLHF.